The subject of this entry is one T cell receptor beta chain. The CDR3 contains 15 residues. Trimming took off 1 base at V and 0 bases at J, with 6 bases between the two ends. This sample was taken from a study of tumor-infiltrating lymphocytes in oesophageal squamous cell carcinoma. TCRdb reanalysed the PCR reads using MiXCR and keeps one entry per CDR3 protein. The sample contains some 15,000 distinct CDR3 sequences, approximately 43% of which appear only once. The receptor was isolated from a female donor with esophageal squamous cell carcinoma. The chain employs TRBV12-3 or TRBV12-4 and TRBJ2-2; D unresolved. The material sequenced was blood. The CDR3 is CASSLEGPNTGELFF. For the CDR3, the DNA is TGTGCCAGCAGTTTAGAGGGCCCGAACACCGGGGAGCTGTTTTTT.